What follows are 8 T cell receptor beta chains derived from one specimen sequenced in a study of blood T cells in healthy people across ages (dated by TCRdb to about 2015). Library construction relied on 5' RACE. Sequencing used an Illumina HiSeq 2500. A second 7 to 11 cycle PCR used a sample-barcoded 5' primer and a J-beta primer mix. Through fastp at Q25 and MiXCR, TCRdb rebuilt clones from the public reads, retaining in-frame beta chains. Each entry is one CDR3 protein sequence, shown with its most common DNA and genes. The sample table holds hundreds of thousands of distinct CDR3 sequences, of which approximately 48% were seen once. The ten largest account for about 19% of the sample. Sequenced sample: blood. These receptors all come from a man aged 60 to 75 in good health.

This chain uses TRBV6-1 with TRBJ2-7, with D possibly being TRBD1 (5 bases). V gave up 6 bases and J gave up 3 bases, with 15 bases separating them. Germline assignment: CDR1 MNHNS and CDR2 SASEGT. The CDR3 covers 14 residues. The CDR3 here is CASSVTAYFYEQYF. The DNA of the CDR3 is TGTGCCAGCAGCGTGACAGCTTATTTCTACGAGCAGTACTTC.

On this clonotype itself: The junction shows a germline mismatch at one end, possibly a read error. This chain links TRBV4-2 with TRBJ2-3; D not resolved. The CDR3 is 17 residues long. CDR1 and CDR2 from the germline V gene are LGHNA and YNFKEQ. The CDR3 spells CASSQDLSTASTDTQYF. The CDR3 coding sequence is TGCGCCAGCAGCCAAGATCTGTCAACTGCTAGCACAGATACGCAGTATTTT.

There are a few counts of this clonotype. The chain joins TRBV10-3 to TRBJ2-7; 9 bases align to TRBD1. V was pared by 6 bases and J by 2 bases, with 5 bases of the junction left unmatched. The CDR3 covers 14 residues. Germline V gene data show CDR1 as ENHRY and CDR2 as SYGVKD. As DNA, the CDR3 is TGTGCCATCAGGGGGGACAGGGAGACCTACGAGCAGTACTTC. Translation gives CAIRGDRETYEQYF.

The chain carries TRBV7-9 and TRBJ2-5; 9 bases are shared with TRBD1. V shed 6 bases and J 13 bases; nucleotides not matched to a gene: 6. The CDR3 extends over 11 amino acids. Germline V gene sequence: CDR1 SEHNR, CDR2 FQNEAQ (reference sequence). In DNA form, the CDR3 reads TGTGCCAGCAGTTCACAGGGGGCGGGGTACTTC. Its protein is CASSSQGAGYF.

The V and J genes are TRBV5-6 and TRBJ2-7; 8 positions match TRBD1. Germline-derived CDR1 and CDR2 are SGHDT and YYEEEE. The CDR3 extends over 17 amino acids. V dropped 2 bases and J dropped 3; count of bases not matched to a gene: 13. CDR3 amino acids: CASSFRSYGTGLYEQYF. CDR3 DNA: TGTGCCAGCAGCTTTCGGTCCTACGGGACAGGTCTCTACGAGCAGTACTTC.

In this sample, this clonotype turned up a few times. The chain joins TRBV9 to TRBJ2-1; D might be TRBD1 (5 bases). V was clipped by 3 bases and J by 8 bases, with 15 bases between them. There are 14 residues in the CDR3. The V gene's germline CDR1 is SGDLS and CDR2 YYNGEE. The CDR3 DNA sequence: TGTGCCAGCAGCGATGGGGCCGATGGGGATGAGCAGTTCTTC. It is translated as CASSDGADGDEQFF.

In this sample, this clonotype turned up once. This chain links TRBV28 with TRBJ2-7, with 9 bases identical to TRBD1. The CDR3 has 16 amino acids. V lost 1 base to trimming and J lost 2 bases; unmatched junction nucleotides: 6. Germline V gene data show CDR1 as MDHEN and CDR2 as SYDVKM. The CDR3 region has the DNA TGTGCCAGCAGTTTATATACAGGGGGCTGGCCCTACGAGCAGTACTTC. Its protein is CASSLYTGGWPYEQYF.

This rearrangement joins TRBV5-6 to TRBJ1-4; D gene ambiguous. Looked up from germline, CDR1 is SGHDT and CDR2 is YYEEEE. This CDR3 contains 15 residues. V was cut by 0 bases and J by 3 bases, with 9 bases left in between. In DNA, the CDR3 is TGTGCCAGCAGCTTGGACAGATCTTCTAATGAAAAACTGTTTTTT. It specifies CASSLDRSSNEKLFF.